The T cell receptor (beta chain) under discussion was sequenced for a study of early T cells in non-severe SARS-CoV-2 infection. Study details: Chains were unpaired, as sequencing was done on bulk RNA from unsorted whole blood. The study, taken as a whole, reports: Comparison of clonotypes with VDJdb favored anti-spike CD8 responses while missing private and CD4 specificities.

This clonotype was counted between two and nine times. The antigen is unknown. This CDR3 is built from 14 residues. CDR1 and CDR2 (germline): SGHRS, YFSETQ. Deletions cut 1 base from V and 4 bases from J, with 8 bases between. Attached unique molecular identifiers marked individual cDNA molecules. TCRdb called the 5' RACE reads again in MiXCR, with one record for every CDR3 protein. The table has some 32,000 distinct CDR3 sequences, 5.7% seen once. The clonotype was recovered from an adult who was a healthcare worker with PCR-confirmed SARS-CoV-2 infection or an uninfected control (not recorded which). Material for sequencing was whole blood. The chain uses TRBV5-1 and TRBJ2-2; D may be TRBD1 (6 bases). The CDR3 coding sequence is TGCGCCAGCAGCTTGCCGACAGGCACCGGGGAGCTGTTTTTT. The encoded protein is CASSLPTGTGELFF.